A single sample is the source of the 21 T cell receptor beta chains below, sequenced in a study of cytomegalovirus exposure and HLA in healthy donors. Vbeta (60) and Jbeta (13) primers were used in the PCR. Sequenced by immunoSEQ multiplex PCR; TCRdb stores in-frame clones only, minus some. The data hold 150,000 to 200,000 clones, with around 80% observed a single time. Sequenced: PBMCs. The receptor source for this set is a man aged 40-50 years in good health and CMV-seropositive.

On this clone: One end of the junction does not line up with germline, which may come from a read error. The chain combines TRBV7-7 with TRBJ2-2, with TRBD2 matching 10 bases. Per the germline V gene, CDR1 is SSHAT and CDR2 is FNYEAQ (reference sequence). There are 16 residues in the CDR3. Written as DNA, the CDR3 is TGTGCTAGCAGCCCAGGCGGAGCGGGAGGGTCCGGGGAGCTGTTTTTT. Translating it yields CASSPGGAGGSGELFF.

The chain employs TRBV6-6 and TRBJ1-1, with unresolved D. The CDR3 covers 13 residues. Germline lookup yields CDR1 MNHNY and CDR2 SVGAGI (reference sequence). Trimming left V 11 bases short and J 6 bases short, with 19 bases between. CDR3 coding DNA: TGTGCCTCGGGCCAACAACAGAGGGCTGAAGCTTTCTTT. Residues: CASGQQQRAEAFF.

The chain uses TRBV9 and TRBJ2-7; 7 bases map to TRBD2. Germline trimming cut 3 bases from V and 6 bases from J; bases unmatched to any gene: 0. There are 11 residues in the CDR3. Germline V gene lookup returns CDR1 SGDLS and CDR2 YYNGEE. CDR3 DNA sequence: TGTGCCAGCAGCGCGGGAGGCGAGCAGTACTTC. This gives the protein CASSAGGEQYF.

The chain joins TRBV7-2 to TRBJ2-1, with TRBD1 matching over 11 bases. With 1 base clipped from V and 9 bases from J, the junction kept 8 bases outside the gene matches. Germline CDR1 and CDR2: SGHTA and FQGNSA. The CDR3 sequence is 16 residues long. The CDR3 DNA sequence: TGTGCCAGCAGCTTAGTATGGGGGGGGACAGGGGGTGAGCAGTTCTTC. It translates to CASSLVWGGTGGEQFF. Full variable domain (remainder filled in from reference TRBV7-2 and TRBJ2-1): GAGVSQSPSNKVTEKGKDVELRCDPISGHTALYWYRQSLGQGLEFLIYFQGNSAPDKSGLPSDRFSAERTGGSVSTLTIQRTQQEDSAVYLCASSLVWGGTGGEQFFGPGTRLTVL.

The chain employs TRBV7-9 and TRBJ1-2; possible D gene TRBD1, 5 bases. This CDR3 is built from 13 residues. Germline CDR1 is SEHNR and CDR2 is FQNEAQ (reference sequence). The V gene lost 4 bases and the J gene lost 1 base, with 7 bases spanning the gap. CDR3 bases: TGTGCCAGCAGCTCGACAGTTAACTATGGCTACACCTTC. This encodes CASSSTVNYGYTF.

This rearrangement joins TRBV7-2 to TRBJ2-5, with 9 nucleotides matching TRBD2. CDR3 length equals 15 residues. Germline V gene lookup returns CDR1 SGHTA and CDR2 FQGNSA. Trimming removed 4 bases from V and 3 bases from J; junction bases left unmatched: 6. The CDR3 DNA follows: TGTGCCAGCAGCTCTCAAGCGGGAGGAGAAGAGACCCAGTACTTC. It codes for CASSSQAGGEETQYF.

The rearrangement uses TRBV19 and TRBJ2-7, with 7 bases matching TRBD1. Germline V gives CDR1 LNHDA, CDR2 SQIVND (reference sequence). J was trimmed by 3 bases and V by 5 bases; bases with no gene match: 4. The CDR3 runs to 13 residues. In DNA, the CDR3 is TGTGCCAGTAGTGAGGGGGCTAACTACGAGCAGTACTTC. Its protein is CASSEGANYEQYF.

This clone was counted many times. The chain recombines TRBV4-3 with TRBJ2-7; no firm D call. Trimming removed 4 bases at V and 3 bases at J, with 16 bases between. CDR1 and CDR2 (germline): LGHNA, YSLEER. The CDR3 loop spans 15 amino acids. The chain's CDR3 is CASSRQMTSHYEQYF. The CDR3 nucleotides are TGCGCCAGCAGCCGCCAAATGACTTCCCACTACGAGCAGTACTTC.

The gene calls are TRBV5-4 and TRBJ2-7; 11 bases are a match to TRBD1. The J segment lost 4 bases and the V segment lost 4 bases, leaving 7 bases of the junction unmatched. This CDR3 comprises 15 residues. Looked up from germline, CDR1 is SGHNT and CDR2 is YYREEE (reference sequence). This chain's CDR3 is CASSLTGTGGYEQYF. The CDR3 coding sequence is TGTGCCAGCAGCCTTACCGGGACAGGGGGATACGAGCAGTACTTC. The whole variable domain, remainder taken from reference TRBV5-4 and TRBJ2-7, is ETGVTQSPTHLIKTRGQQVTLRCSSQSGHNTVSWYQQALGQGPQFIFQYYREEENGRGNFPPRFSGLQFPNYSSELNVNALELDDSALYLCASSLTGTGGYEQYFGPGTRLTVT.

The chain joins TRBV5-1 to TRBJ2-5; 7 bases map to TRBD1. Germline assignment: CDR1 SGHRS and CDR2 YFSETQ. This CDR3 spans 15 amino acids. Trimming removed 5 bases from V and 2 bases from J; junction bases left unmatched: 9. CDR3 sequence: CASRVLPGQQETQYF. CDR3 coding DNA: TGCGCCAGCAGAGTACTTCCGGGACAGCAAGAGACCCAGTACTTC.

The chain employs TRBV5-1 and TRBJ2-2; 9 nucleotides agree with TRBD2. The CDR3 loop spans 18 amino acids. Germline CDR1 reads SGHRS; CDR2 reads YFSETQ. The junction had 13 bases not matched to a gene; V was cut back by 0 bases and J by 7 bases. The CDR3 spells CASSLAQTSGLRDGELFF. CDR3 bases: TGCGCCAGCAGCTTGGCCCAGACTAGCGGACTAAGGGACGGGGAGCTGTTTTTT. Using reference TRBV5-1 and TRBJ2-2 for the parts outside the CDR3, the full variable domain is KAGVTQTPRYLIKTRGQQVTLSCSPISGHRSVSWYQQTPGQGLQFLFEYFSETQRNKGNFPGRFSGRQFSNSRSEMNVSTLELGDSALYLCASSLAQTSGLRDGELFFGEGSRLTVL.

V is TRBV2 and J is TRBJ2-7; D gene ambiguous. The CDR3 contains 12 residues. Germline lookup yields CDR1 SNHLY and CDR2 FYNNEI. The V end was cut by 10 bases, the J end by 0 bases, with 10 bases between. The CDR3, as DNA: TGTGCCAACCGCGGATACTCCTACGAGCAGTACTTC. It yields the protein CANRGYSYEQYF.

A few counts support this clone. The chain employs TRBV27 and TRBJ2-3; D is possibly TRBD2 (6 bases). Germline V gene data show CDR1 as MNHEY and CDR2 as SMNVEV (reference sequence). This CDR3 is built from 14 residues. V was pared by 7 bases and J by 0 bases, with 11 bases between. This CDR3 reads CASTLGGSTDTQYF. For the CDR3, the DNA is TGTGCCAGCACCCTTGGGGGGAGCACAGATACGCAGTATTTT.

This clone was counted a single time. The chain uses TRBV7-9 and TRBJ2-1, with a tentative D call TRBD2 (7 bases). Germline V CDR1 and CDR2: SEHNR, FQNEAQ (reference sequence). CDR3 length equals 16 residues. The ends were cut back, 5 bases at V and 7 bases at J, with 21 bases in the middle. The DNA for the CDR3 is TGTGCCAGCAGCCCCCCCGGCGGGGGCACTTGGAATGAGCAGTTCTTC. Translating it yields CASSPPGGGTWNEQFF.

CDR3 DNA sequence: TGTGCCAGCAGTGAAACAGGGGTCGTCTATGGCTACACCTTC. It yields the protein CASSETGVVYGYTF. The chain is built from TRBV6-1 and TRBJ1-2; 7 bases are a match to TRBD1. Looked up from germline, CDR1 is MNHNS and CDR2 is SASEGT. The trim removed 2 bases at V and 4 bases at J, leaving 4 bases unmatched. CDR3 length equals 14 residues.

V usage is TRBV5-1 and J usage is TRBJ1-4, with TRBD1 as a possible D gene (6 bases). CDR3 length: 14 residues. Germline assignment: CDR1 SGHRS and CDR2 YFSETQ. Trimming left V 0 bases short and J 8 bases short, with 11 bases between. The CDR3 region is CASSLASTGEKLFF. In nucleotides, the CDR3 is TGCGCCAGCAGCTTGGCGAGCACAGGGGAAAAACTGTTTTTT.

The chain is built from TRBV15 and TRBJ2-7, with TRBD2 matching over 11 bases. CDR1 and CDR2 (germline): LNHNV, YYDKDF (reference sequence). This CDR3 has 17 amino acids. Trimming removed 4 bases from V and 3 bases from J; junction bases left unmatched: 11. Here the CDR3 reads CATSKPSPGTSGYEQYF. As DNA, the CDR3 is TGTGCCACCAGCAAGCCTTCCCCCGGGACTAGCGGCTACGAGCAGTACTTC.

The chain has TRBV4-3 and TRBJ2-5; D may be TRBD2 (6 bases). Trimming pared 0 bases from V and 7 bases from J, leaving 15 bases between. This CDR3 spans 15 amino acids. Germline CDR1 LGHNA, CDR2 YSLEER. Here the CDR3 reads CASSQEGAGRGTQYF. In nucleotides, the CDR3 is TGCGCCAGCAGCCAAGAAGGCGCGGGAAGGGGGACCCAGTACTTC.

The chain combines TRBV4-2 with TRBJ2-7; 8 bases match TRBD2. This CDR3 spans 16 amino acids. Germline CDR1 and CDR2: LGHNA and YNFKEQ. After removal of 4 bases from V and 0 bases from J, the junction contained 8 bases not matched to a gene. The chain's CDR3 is CASSPRPSGSSYEQYF. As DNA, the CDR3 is TGTGCCAGCAGCCCCCGACCAAGCGGGAGCTCCTACGAGCAGTACTTC.

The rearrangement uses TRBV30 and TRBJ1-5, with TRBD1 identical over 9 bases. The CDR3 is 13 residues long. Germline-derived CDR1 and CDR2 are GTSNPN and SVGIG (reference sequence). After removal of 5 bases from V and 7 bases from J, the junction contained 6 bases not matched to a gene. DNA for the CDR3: TGTGCCTGGGAGGGACAGGGTGGACAGCCCCAGCATTTT. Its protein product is CAWEGQGGQPQHF. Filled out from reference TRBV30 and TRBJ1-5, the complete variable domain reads SQTIHQWPATLVQPVGSPLSLECTVEGTSNPNLYWYRQAAGRGLQLLFYSVGIGQISSEVPQNLSASRPQDRQFILSSKKLLLSDSGFYLCAWEGQGGQPQHFGDGTRLSIL.

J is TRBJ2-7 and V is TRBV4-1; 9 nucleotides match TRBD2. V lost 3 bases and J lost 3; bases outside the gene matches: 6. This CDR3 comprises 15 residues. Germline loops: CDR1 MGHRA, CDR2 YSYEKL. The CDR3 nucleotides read TGCGCCAGCAGCCAGGGGATAGCGGGAGTCTACGAGCAGTACTTC. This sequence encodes CASSQGIAGVYEQYF.